This T cell receptor (beta chain) was retrieved from a study of blood T cell repertoires in COVID-19. Study information: COVID-19 samples, acute and convalescent, were from the United States, Italy and Spain.

This clone was recorded a few times. Trimming pared 3 bases from V and 3 bases from J, leaving 20 bases between. Germline V CDR1 and CDR2: MNHEY, SVGEGT. The CDR3 is 17 amino acids. Data came from immunoSEQ multiplex PCR; TCRdb stores just in-frame clones and leaves some out. This table holds 100,000 or so clones, 72% found once. The source material was peripheral blood. The V and J genes are TRBV6-2 or TRBV6-3 and TRBJ1-1, with D possibly TRBD1 on 6 matching bases. The TCR comes from an elderly woman with acute or convalescent COVID-19. CDR3 sequence: CASSYDAGRGGDTEAFF. CDR3 DNA sequence: TGTGCCAGCAGTTATGATGCGGGCAGGGGTGGAGACACTGAAGCTTTCTTT.